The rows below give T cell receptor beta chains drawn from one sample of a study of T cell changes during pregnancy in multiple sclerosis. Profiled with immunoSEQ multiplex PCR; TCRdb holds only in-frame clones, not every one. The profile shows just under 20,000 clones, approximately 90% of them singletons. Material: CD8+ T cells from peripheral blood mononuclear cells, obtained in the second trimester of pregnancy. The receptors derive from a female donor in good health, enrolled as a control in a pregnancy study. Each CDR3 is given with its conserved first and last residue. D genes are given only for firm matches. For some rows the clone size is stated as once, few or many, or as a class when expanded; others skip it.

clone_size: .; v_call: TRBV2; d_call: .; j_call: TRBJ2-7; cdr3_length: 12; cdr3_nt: TGTGCCGCGCGGGACGGTTCCTACGAGCAGTACTTC; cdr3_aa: CAARDGSYEQYF
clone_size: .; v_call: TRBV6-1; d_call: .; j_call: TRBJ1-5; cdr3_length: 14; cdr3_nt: TGTGCCAGCAGTGACTCGGGAGGGAATCAGCCCCAGCATTTT; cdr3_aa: CASSDSGGNQPQHF
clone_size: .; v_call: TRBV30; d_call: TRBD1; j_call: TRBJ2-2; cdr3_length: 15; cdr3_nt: TGTGCCTGGAGTCTTAAAGGGGGCGCAATCGGGGAGCTGTTTTTT; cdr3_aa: CAWSLKGGAIGELFF
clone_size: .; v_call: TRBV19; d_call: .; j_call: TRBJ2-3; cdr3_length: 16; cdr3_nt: TGTGCCAAAGAGAAGAGAGGGTGGCTTAGCACAGATACGCAGTATTTT; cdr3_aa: CAKEKRGWLSTDTQYF
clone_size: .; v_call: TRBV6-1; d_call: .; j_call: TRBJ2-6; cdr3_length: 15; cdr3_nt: TGTGCCAGCAGTGAAGGGGCCTCTGGGGCCAACGTCCTGACTTTC; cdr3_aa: CASSEGASGANVLTF
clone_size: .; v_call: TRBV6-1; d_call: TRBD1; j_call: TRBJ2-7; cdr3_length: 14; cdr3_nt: TGTGCCAGCAGTGAAGGACAGGGGGCGGAAGAGCAGTACTTC; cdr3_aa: CASSEGQGAEEQYF
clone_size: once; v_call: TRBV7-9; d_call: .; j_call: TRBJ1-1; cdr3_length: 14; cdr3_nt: TGTGCCAGCAGCTTAGAGGACATGAACACTGAAGCTTTCTTT; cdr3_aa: CASSLEDMNTEAFF
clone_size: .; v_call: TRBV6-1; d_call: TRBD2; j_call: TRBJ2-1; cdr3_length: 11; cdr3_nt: TGTGCCAGCACGGGGGGGAATGAGCAGTTCTTC; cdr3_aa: CASTGGNEQFF
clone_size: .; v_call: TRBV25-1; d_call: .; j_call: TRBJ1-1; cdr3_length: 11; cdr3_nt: TGTGCCACCGGGGGGAACACTGAAGCTTTCTTT; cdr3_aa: CATGGNTEAFF
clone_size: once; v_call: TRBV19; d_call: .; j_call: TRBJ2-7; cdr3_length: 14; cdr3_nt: TGTGCCAGTAGTATAGACCAGGGGGGCTACGAGCAGTACTTC; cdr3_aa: CASSIDQGGYEQYF
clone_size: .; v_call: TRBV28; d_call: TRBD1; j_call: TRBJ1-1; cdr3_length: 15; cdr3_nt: TGTGCCAGCAGACCTCTTACAGGGGGCGCGACTGAAGCTTTCTTT; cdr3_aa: CASRPLTGGATEAFF
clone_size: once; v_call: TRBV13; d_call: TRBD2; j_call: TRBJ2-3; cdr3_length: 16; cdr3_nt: TGTGCCAGCAGCCAAACCGGGACTAGCGCCACAGATACGCAGTATTTT; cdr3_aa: CASSQTGTSATDTQYF
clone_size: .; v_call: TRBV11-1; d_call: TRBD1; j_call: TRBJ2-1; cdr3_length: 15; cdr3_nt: TGTGCCAGCAGCTCGGCCGGGACAGGGCTAAATGAGCAGTTCTTC; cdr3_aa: CASSSAGTGLNEQFF
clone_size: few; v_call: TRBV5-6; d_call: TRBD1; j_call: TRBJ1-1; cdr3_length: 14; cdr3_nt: TGTGCCAGCAGCTTGGCGACAGGGACCACTGAAGCTTTCTTT; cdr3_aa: CASSLATGTTEAFF
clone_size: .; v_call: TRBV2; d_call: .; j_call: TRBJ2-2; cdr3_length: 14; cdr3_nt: TGTGCCCTCACAGGGACGGATAACACCGGGGAGCTGTTTTTT; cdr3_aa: CALTGTDNTGELFF
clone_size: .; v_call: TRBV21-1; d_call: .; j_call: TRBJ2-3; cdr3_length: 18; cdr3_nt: TGTGCCAGCAACAACAGGGGAAGTCTTGGTTACAGCACAGATACGCAGTATTTT; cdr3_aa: CASNNRGSLGYSTDTQYF
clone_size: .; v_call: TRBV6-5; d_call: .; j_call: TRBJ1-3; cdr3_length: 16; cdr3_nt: TGTGCCAGCAGTTTCGGACAGCCGCATACTGGAAACACCATATATTTT; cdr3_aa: CASSFGQPHTGNTIYF
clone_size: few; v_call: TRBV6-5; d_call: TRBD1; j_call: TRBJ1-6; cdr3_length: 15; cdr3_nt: TGTGCCAGCACCCCGGGACAGGGGGAGAGTTCACCCCTCCACTTT; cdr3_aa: CASTPGQGESSPLHF
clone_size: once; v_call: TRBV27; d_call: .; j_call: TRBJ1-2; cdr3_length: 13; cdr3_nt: TGTGCCAGCAGTTCGGGTTCTAACTATGGCTACACCTTC; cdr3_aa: CASSSGSNYGYTF
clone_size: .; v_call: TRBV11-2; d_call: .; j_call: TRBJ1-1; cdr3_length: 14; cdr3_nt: TGTGCCAGCAGCTTAGCTTCAGTTGGCACTGAAGCTTTCTTT; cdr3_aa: CASSLASVGTEAFF
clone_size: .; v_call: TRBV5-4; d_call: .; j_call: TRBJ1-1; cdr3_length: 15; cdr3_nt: TGTGCCAGCAGCGACGGACTGATACTGAACACTGAAGCTTTCTTT; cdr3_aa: CASSDGLILNTEAFF
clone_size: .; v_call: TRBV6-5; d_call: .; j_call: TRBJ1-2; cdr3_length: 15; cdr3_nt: TGTGCCAGCAGTTACGGGCCTACAACTAACTATGGCTACACCTTC; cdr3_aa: CASSYGPTTNYGYTF
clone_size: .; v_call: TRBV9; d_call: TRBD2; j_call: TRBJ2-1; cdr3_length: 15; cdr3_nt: TGTGCCAGCAGCGTAGTCGGGACTAGTTACAATGAGCAGTTCTTC; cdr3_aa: CASSVVGTSYNEQFF
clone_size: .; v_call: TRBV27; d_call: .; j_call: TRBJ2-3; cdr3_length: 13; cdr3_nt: TGTGCCAGCAGTTTAGCCCTAGGTGTTACGCAGTATTTT; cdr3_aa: CASSLALGVTQYF
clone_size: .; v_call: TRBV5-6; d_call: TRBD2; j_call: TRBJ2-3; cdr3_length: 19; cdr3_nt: TGTGCCAGCAGCTTTCCCGGACTAGCGGGGGATTGGCTCACAGATACGCAGTATTTT; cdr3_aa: CASSFPGLAGDWLTDTQYF
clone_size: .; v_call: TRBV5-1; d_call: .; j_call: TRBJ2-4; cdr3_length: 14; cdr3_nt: TGCGCCAGCACAGCCCGAGGTTTGTCGGACATTCAGTACTTC; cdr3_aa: CASTARGLSDIQYF
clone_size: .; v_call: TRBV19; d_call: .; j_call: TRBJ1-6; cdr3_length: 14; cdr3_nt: TGTGCCAGTAGTATAGTGGTTCGAGATTCACCCCTCCACTTT; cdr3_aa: CASSIVVRDSPLHF
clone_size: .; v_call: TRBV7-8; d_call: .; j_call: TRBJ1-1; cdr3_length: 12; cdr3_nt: TGTGCCAGCAGCTTGGGGGGGGCTGAAGCTTTCTTT; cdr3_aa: CASSLGGAEAFF
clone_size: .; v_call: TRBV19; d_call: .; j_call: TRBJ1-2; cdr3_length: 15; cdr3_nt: TGTGCCAGTAGTGGATGGGACACCTTAAACTATGGCTACACCTTC; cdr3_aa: CASSGWDTLNYGYTF
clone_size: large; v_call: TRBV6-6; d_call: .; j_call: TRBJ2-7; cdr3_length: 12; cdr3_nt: TGTGCCAGCAGTAGAGATCTCTACGAGCAGTACTTC; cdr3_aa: CASSRDLYEQYF
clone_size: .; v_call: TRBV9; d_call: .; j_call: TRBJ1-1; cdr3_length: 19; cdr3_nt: TGTGCCAGCAGCAGAGATGGGGGTTTACAGGCGGGATTGGACACTGAAGCTTTCTTT; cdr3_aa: CASSRDGGLQAGLDTEAFF
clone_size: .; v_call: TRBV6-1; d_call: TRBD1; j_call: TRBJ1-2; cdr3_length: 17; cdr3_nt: TGTGCCAGCCGCGAAGGACAGGGATCGATAGGGTGGGAGGGCTACACCTTC; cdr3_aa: CASREGQGSIGWEGYTF
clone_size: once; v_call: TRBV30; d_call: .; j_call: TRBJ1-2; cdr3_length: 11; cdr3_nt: TGTGCCTGGAGTGAAAGGGAGGGCTACACCTTC; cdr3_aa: CAWSEREGYTF
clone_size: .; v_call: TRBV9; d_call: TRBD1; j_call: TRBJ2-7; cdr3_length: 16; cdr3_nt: TGTGCCAGCAGCGTAGGAGGGGGCGACCTCGGTGGCGAGCAGTACTTC; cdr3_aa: CASSVGGGDLGGEQYF
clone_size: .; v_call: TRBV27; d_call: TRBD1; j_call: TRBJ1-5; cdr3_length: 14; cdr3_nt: TGTGCCAGCGCGGACAGGGCGGCGAATCAGCCCCAGCATTTT; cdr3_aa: CASADRAANQPQHF
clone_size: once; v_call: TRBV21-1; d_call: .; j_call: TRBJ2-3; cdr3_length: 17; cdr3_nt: TGTGCCAGCAGCAAAAGGAACCGGACAGGCCGCACAGATACGCAGTATTTT; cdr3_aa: CASSKRNRTGRTDTQYF
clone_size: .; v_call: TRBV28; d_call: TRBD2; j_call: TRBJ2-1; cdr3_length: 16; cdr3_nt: TGTGCCAGTAGCAAGGCGGGAGATTACACCTACAATGAGCAGTTCTTC; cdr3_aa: CASSKAGDYTYNEQFF
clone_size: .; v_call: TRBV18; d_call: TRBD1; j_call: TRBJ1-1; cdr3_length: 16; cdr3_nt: TGTGCCAGCTCACGGGACAGGGGTTATCGGGACACTGAAGCTTTCTTT; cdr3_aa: CASSRDRGYRDTEAFF
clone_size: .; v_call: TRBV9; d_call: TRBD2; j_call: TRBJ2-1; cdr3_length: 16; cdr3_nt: TGTGCCAGCAGCGTAGGGGAAGCGGGAGCCTACAATGAGCAGTTCTTC; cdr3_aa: CASSVGEAGAYNEQFF
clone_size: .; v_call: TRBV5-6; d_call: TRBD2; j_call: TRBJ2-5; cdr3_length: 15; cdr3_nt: TGTGCCAGCCGGGCTAGCGGGGGGTACCAAGAGACCCAGTACTTC; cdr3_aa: CASRASGGYQETQYF
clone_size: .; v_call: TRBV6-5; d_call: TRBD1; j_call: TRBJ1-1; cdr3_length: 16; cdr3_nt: TGTGCCAGCAGTTACCAGACAGGGGCAATGAACACTGAAGCTTTCTTT; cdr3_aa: CASSYQTGAMNTEAFF
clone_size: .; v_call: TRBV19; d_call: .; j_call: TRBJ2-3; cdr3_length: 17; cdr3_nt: TGTGCCAGTGGGTTCATGGTGATGGGCAGGTCCACAGATACGCAGTATTTT; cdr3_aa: CASGFMVMGRSTDTQYF
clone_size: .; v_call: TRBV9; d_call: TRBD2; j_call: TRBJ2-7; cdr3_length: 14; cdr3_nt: TGTGCCAGCAGCGAGGGACTAGCGGGCTACGAGCAGTACTTC; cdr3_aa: CASSEGLAGYEQYF